The entry below describes one T cell receptor (beta chain). This entry is derived from a study of blood T cell repertoires in COVID-19. At the level of the study: PBMCs, B-cell-depleted T cells, or T cells were the source of the cDNA or gDNA that made up the material.

How the authors handled the data: Amplification from reference gene primers served as the basis for estimated nucleated cell counts. Repertoires were generated with immunoSEQ multiplex PCR, while TCRdb's copy carries only in-frame clones and drops some. V and J calls and clone size are copied from that table; D and trimming were computed from the DNA. In the table there are under 60,000 clones, approximately 90% of which are singletons. This CDR3 is built from 16 residues. Trimming left V 3 bases short and J 1 base short, with 12 bases between. CDR1 is LNHDA, CDR2 SQIVND, per germline (reference sequence).

The specimen was peripheral blood. This receptor was obtained from a woman older than 75 with acute or convalescent COVID-19. This sequence joins TRBV19 and TRBJ2-2; D is unresolved. In nucleotides, the CDR3 is TGTGCCAGTAGTATTAAGTTCGGGTGGAACACCGGGGAGCTGTTTTTT. It specifies CASSIKFGWNTGELFF.